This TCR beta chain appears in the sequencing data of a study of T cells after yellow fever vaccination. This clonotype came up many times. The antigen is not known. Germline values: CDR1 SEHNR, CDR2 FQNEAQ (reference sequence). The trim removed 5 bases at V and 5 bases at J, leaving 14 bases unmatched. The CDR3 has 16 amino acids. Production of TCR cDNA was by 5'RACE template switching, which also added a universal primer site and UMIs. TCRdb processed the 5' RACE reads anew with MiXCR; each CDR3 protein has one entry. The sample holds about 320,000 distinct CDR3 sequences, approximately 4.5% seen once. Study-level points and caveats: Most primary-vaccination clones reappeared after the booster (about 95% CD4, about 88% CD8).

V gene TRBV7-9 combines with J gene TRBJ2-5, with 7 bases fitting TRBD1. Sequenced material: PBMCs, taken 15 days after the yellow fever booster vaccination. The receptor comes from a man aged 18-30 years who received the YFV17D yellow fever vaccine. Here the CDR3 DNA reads TGTGCCAGCAGCCAGAACCGGGACAGTGTTTTGGAGACCCAGTACTTC. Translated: CASSQNRDSVLETQYF. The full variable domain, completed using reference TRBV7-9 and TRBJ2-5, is DTGVSQNPRHKITKRGQNVTFRCDPISEHNRLYWYRQTLGQGPEFLTYFQNEAQLEKSRLLSDRFSAERPKGSFSTLEIQRTEQGDSAMYLCASSQNRDSVLETQYFGPGTRLLVL.